A selection of T cell receptor beta chains follows, all from one sample in a study of blood T cell repertoires in COVID-19. Data came from immunoSEQ multiplex PCR; TCRdb stores just in-frame clones and leaves some out. The sample has about 150,000 clones; roughly 90% are singletons. The sequencing input was peripheral blood. Receptors originate from a man between 60 and 75 years old with acute or convalescent COVID-19. Both conserved end residues are part of each CDR3. Each record gives: V gene, D gene, J gene, clone size, CDR3 DNA, CDR3 protein. D genes are given only for firm matches. Clone size appears in some rows only: once, few, many, or a class for an expanded clone.

TRBV11-2	NA	TRBJ2-5	NA	TGTGCCAGCAGCTTAAACAGAGTACAAGAGACCCAGTACTTC	CASSLNRVQETQYF
TRBV7-3	NA	TRBJ1-6	NA	TGTGCCAGCAGCTTAAACACAAATTCACCCCTCCACTTT	CASSLNTNSPLHF
TRBV12-3/TRBV12-4	NA	TRBJ2-2	NA	TGTGCCAGCAGTTTTTTTCGTGGGGAGCTGTTTTTT	CASSFFRGELFF
TRBV7-2	TRBD2	TRBJ2-3	NA	TGTGCCAGCAGCTTAGGCGGGGGAGGGATCACAGATACGCAGTATTTT	CASSLGGGGITDTQYF
TRBV7-8	NA	TRBJ1-6	NA	TGTGCCAGCAGCACCCCACTGGAGAGAAGCTCCTATAATTCACCCCTCCACTTT	CASSTPLERSSYNSPLHF
TRBV7-2	NA	TRBJ2-5	NA	TGTGCCAGCAGCTTAGTACTCTTTGGAGAGACCCAGTACTTC	CASSLVLFGETQYF
TRBV18	TRBD1	TRBJ1-1	NA	TGTGCCAGCTCACCCCAGGGGGCAGGGACGAACACTGAAGCTTTCTTT	CASSPQGAGTNTEAFF
TRBV11-2	NA	TRBJ2-1	NA	TGTGCCAGCAGCTTAGATCTAACTACTGGGCAGTTCTTC	CASSLDLTTGQFF
TRBV30	TRBD1	TRBJ1-2	NA	TGTGCCTGGAGTGCAGGGACAGGCCGCGGCTATGGCTACACCTTC	CAWSAGTGRGYGYTF
TRBV20-1	NA	TRBJ1-2	NA	TGCAGTGCTAGTATGCGCGACTATGGCTACACCTTC	CSASMRDYGYTF
TRBV14	NA	TRBJ1-1	NA	TGTGCCAGCAGCCGGCCCGGGATGAACACTGAAGCTTTCTTT	CASSRPGMNTEAFF
TRBV19	NA	TRBJ1-2	NA	TGTGCCAGTAGTATAGAAGGGGGATCCAACTATGGCTACACCTTC	CASSIEGGSNYGYTF
TRBV7-2	NA	TRBJ1-1	NA	TGTGCCAGCAGCCCCGAGGCTTTTCGGAACACTGAAGCTTTCTTT	CASSPEAFRNTEAFF
TRBV7-9	TRBD1	TRBJ2-7	NA	TGTGCCAGCAGCTTTGGACAGGGTACCTACGAGCAGTACTTC	CASSFGQGTYEQYF
TRBV19	TRBD1	TRBJ1-5	NA	TGTGCCAGTAGTATCGAACCGGGACAGGGGGATCATCAGCCCCAGCATTTT	CASSIEPGQGDHQPQHF
TRBV11-3	NA	TRBJ2-1	NA	TGTGCCAGCAGCTTAGATCCCTCGTATGAGCAGTTCTTC	CASSLDPSYEQFF
TRBV19	TRBD1	TRBJ1-5	NA	TGTGCCAGTAGTACTCAGAACAGGGGGCGCGGCCAGCCCCAGCATTTT	CASSTQNRGRGQPQHF
TRBV6-2/TRBV6-3	TRBD1	TRBJ2-3	NA	TGTGCCAGCAGTTGGGACAGGGGTTCGTGGGATACGCAGTATTTT	CASSWDRGSWDTQYF
TRBV6-5	TRBD2	TRBJ2-7	NA	TGTGCCAGCAGTCCGGGACTAGCGTTTTCCTACGAGCAGTACTTC	CASSPGLAFSYEQYF
TRBV4-1	TRBD2	TRBJ2-7	NA	TGCGCCAGCAGCCACCCTTCGCGGGGGACCTACGAGCAGTACTTC	CASSHPSRGTYEQYF
TRBV10-2	NA	TRBJ1-6	NA	TGCGCCAGCATAGAGAGCTCCTATAATTCACCCCTCCACTTT	CASIESSYNSPLHF
TRBV20-1	TRBD1	TRBJ1-4	NA	TGCAGTGCTAGTGGGACAGGGTTAGGATCTAATGAAAAACTGTTTTTT	CSASGTGLGSNEKLFF
TRBV28	TRBD1	TRBJ1-5	once	TGTGCCAGCAGCCTTGCCGGACAGGGCAATCAGCCCCAGCATTTT	CASSLAGQGNQPQHF